Below are 23 T cell receptor beta chains sequenced from a single sample in a study of T-cell reconstitution after alpha-beta-depleted transplantation in children. The TCRbeta library incorporated unique molecular identifiers. TCRdb itself ran the PCR reads through MiXCR, one entry per CDR3 protein. This sample has hundreds of thousands of distinct CDR3 sequences; 15% to 20% occur once, and the top ten carry approximately 28%. The sample here was PBMCs, mostly from graft donor cells, taken 360 days after TCRalphabeta/CD19-depleted stem cell transplant. The source is a boy under two years old who had a stem cell transplant for Wiskott-Aldrich syndrome, so the T cells may come from the graft donor.

This clonotype was seen more than once but under ten times. The chain couples TRBV10-3 to TRBJ1-5; perhaps TRBD1 as D (6 bases). V lost 6 bases to trimming and J lost 1 base, with 16 bases between them. CDR1 is ENHRY, CDR2 SYGVKD, per germline. The CDR3 is 16 residues long. CDR3 in amino acids: CAIRDDRLGSNQPQHF. CDR3 bases: TGTGCCATCAGAGATGACAGGCTGGGGAGCAATCAGCCCCAGCATTTT.

J is TRBJ2-1 and V is TRBV7-9, with a weak D call TRBD1 (6 bases). Deletions cut 2 bases from V and 5 bases from J, with 10 bases between. The CDR3 is 14 residues long. Germline loops: CDR1 SEHNR, CDR2 FQNEAQ (reference sequence). The CDR3 sequence: CASSLSTGHNEQFF. The CDR3, as DNA: TGTGCCAGCAGCTTATCGACAGGCCACAATGAGCAGTTCTTC.

This chain links TRBV19 with TRBJ1-1, with TRBD1 matching over 8 bases. This CDR3 spans 12 amino acids. The V gene's germline CDR1 is LNHDA and CDR2 SQIVND (reference sequence). With 7 bases clipped from V and 7 bases from J, the junction kept 5 bases outside the gene matches. CDR3 loop: CASNQGALEAFF. For the CDR3, the DNA is TGTGCCAGTAACCAGGGGGCCCTTGAAGCTTTCTTT.

In its sample, this clonotype was seen a few times. Compared with germline, one end of the junction differs, possibly owing to a read error. V gene TRBV5-1 combines with J gene TRBJ2-7; 8 nucleotides line up with TRBD2. The germline V gene has CDR1 SGHRS and CDR2 YFSETQ. The CDR3 totals 17 residues. The CDR3 bases are TGCGCCAGCAGCCCCGGCCTATTGCCGGGAGGGAACTACGGGCAGTACTTC. Translated: CASSPGLLPGGNYGQYF.

The table lists this clonotype with a count of one. The junction shows a germline mismatch at one end, possibly a read error. The genes are TRBV6-5 and TRBJ2-7, with D perhaps assigned TRBD1 or TRBD2 (5 bases each). This CDR3 comprises 16 residues. Germline values: CDR1 MNHEY, CDR2 SVGAGI. CDR3 in DNA: TGTGCAAGCAGTTACTGGCCGGGGCAAATTTTGTCCGAGCAGTACTTC. The encoded protein is CASSYWPGQILSEQYF.

This clonotype was seen only a few times. The gene calls are TRBV5-1 and TRBJ2-7; possibly TRBD2 for D (6 bases). Trimming took off 1 base at V and 5 bases at J, with 13 bases between the two ends. The germline gives CDR1 SGHRS, CDR2 YFSETQ. The CDR3 covers 14 residues. This CDR3 reads CASSLLAGFDEQYF. The CDR3 DNA reads TGCGCCAGCAGCTTGCTGGCGGGGTTTGACGAGCAGTACTTC.

In its sample, this clonotype was seen a few times. The rearrangement uses TRBV28 and TRBJ2-7; possibly TRBD1 or TRBD2 for D (6 bases each). The V gene lost 6 bases and the J gene lost 3 bases, with 18 bases spanning the gap. The CDR3 totals 15 residues. Germline values: CDR1 MDHEN, CDR2 SYDVKM. CDR3: CASSDAGGAIYEQYF. CDR3 nucleotides: TGTGCCAGCAGCGACGCCGGGGGCGCGATCTACGAGCAGTACTTC.

The chain recombines TRBV29-1 with TRBJ2-5; TRBD1 matches 7 bases. J was trimmed by 1 base and V by 4 bases; bases with no gene match: 3. Germline assignment: CDR1 SQVTM and CDR2 ANQGSEA. This CDR3 spans 13 amino acids. The CDR3 coding sequence is TGCAGCGTTGGAAGGGGGCGCCAAGAGACCCAGTACTTC. Protein product: CSVGRGRQETQYF.

The gene calls are TRBV7-2 and TRBJ2-4; 7 bases align to TRBD2. Germline values: CDR1 SGHTA, CDR2 FQGNSA. V shed 2 bases and J 6 bases; nucleotides not matched to a gene: 4. CDR3 length: 14 amino acids. CDR3 coding DNA: TGTGCCAGCAGCTTAAATTGGGGGGGAAACATTCAGTACTTC. It translates to CASSLNWGGNIQYF.

This clonotype was seen at least ten times. The chain recombines TRBV10-1 with TRBJ2-1; D perhaps matches TRBD2 (5 bases). Trimming took 5 bases from V and 0 from J, leaving 14 bases between them. This CDR3 is built from 16 residues. The germline V gene has CDR1 WNHNN and CDR2 SYGVQD (reference sequence). The CDR3 nucleotides are TGCGCCAGCAGTCCTTTAGCTGGGAGCTCCTACAATGAGCAGTTCTTC. It codes for CASSPLAGSSYNEQFF.

The genes are TRBV4-1 and TRBJ1-5; D might be TRBD1 (6 bases). The CDR3 sequence is 14 residues long. CDR1 is MGHRA, CDR2 YSYEKL, per germline. The germline V and J ends were trimmed by 4 bases and 6 bases, with 13 bases remaining between them. The CDR3 region is CASSRGRGGQPQHF. CDR3 nucleotide sequence: TGCGCCAGCAGCCGCGGAAGGGGGGGTCAGCCCCAGCATTTT.

This chain connects TRBV7-2 to TRBJ2-3; D assignment may be TRBD1 or TRBD2 (5 bases each). The CDR3 contains 16 residues. Germline V gene sequence: CDR1 SGHTA, CDR2 FQGNSA. The V end lost 5 bases, the J end lost 2 bases, and 17 bases lay between the germline ends. The CDR3 here is CASSRGDGVLTDTQYF. CDR3 sequence (DNA): TGTGCCAGCAGCCGAGGGGATGGGGTCCTCACAGATACGCAGTATTTT.

The gene calls are TRBV7-2 and TRBJ1-4; D remains unclear. Germline CDR1 is SGHTA and CDR2 is FQGNSA. This CDR3 is built from 15 residues. Trimming took 4 bases from V and 0 from J, leaving 9 bases between them. The CDR3 bases are TGTGCCAGCAGCTCAAGGGTTGCAACTAATGAAAAACTGTTTTTT. It codes for CASSSRVATNEKLFF.

The chain carries TRBV24-1 and TRBJ2-5; D is unclear. V lost 4 bases to trimming and J lost 0 bases, with 8 bases between them. The CDR3 spans 14 residues. Germline V gene sequence: CDR1 KGHDR, CDR2 SFDVKD. The CDR3 DNA sequence: TGTGCCACCAGTGACGACCCGTACCAAGAGACCCAGTACTTC. Translated: CATSDDPYQETQYF.

The V call is TRBV2, the J call TRBJ2-4, with TRBD1 identical over 7 bases. With V trimmed by 3 bases and J by 9 bases, 17 bases remained unmatched. Per the germline V gene, CDR1 is SNHLY and CDR2 is FYNNEI. The CDR3 totals 17 residues. Here the CDR3 DNA reads TGTGCCAGCAGTGATAGTAAATACAGGGGAAGAGAGAGCATTCAGTACTTC. Translated, it gives CASSDSKYRGRESIQYF.

The chain carries TRBV12-3 or TRBV12-4 and TRBJ1-4; perhaps TRBD1 as D (5 bases). The CDR3 has 14 residues. Deletions cut 5 bases from V and 4 bases from J, with 11 bases between. The CDR3 reads CASSKGRINEKLFF. The CDR3 bases are TGTGCCAGCAGTAAGGGACGGATTAATGAAAAACTGTTTTTT.

J is TRBJ1-1 and V is TRBV11-3; unclear D gene. The CDR3 covers 13 residues. In germline, CDR1 is SGHNT, CDR2 YENEEA. V lost 0 bases, J lost 9 bases, and 11 bases lay in between. The CDR3 here is CASSLDFFEKAFF. The CDR3 DNA reads as TGTGCCAGCAGCTTAGATTTTTTCGAAAAAGCTTTCTTT.

This chain connects TRBV19 to TRBJ2-6; TRBD2 is a possible D gene (5 bases). Trimming removed 3 bases at V and 2 bases at J, with 11 bases between. Germline V gene lookup returns CDR1 LNHDA and CDR2 SQIVND (reference sequence). CDR3 length equals 16 residues. For the CDR3, the DNA is TGTGCCAGTAGTATCGTTGGGGAGCCTGGGGCCAACGTCCTGACTTTC. It yields the protein CASSIVGEPGANVLTF.

The chain is built from TRBV10-3 and TRBJ1-1, with a tentative D call TRBD1 (5 bases). V gave up 7 bases and J gave up 1 base, with 13 bases separating them. Looked up from germline, CDR1 is ENHRY and CDR2 is SYGVKD. The CDR3 length is 14 residues. CDR3 residues: CAITPGLKNTEAFF. The CDR3 DNA is TGTGCCATCACCCCGGGACTTAAGAACACTGAAGCTTTCTTT.

The chain couples TRBV24-1 to TRBJ2-3; D remains ambiguous. The CDR3 covers 12 residues. The V end lost 4 bases, the J end lost 0 bases, and 1 base lay between the germline ends. Germline CDR1 is KGHDR and CDR2 is SFDVKD. CDR3 amino acids: CATSESTDTQYF. The CDR3 region has the DNA TGTGCCACCAGTGAGAGCACAGATACGCAGTATTTT.

This clonotype came up many times. The V call is TRBV7-9, the J call TRBJ2-7, with D unresolved. V lost 6 bases to trimming and J lost 2 bases, with 11 bases between them. The CDR3 runs 13 residues. CDR1 and CDR2 from the germline V gene are SEHNR and FQNEAQ (reference sequence). The CDR3 protein is CASSLLGAYEQYF. CDR3 DNA sequence: TGTGCCAGCAGTTTACTGGGCGCCTACGAGCAGTACTTC.

The rearrangement uses TRBV12-3 or TRBV12-4 and TRBJ2-2; possibly TRBD2 for D (6 bases). The CDR3 consists of 18 residues. The CDR3 DNA reads as TGTACCTTCAGTTTCGGAACTAGCAGACTAACGAACACCGGGGAGCTGTTTTTT. Encoded protein: CTFSFGTSRLTNTGELFF.

The chain carries TRBV5-1 and TRBJ2-3, with TRBD1 matching over 8 bases. J lost 5 bases, V lost 2 bases, and 7 bases had no gene match. Germline values: CDR1 SGHRS, CDR2 YFSETQ. This CDR3 contains 15 residues. DNA of the CDR3: TGCGCCAGCAGCTTACAGGGGGGCGAGGGAGATACGCAGTATTTT. Translated, it gives CASSLQGGEGDTQYF. Using reference TRBV5-1 and TRBJ2-3 for the parts outside the CDR3, the full variable domain is KAGVTQTPRYLIKTRGQQVTLSCSPISGHRSVSWYQQTPGQGLQFLFEYFSETQRNKGNFPGRFSGRQFSNSRSEMNVSTLELGDSALYLCASSLQGGEGDTQYFGPGTRLTVL.